This T cell receptor beta chain was sequenced in a study of blood T cell repertoires in COVID-19 (dated by TCRdb to about 2020). Looking at the study overall: Samples from collaborators originated in the United States, Italy and Spain and spanned both the acute and convalescent phases of COVID-19. The material from the prospective study consisted of cDNA or gDNA derived from T cells, B-cell-depleted T cells, or PBMCs. Subjects who had been exposed to COVID-19, were actively infected with it, or had recovered from it provided the deeply sampled blood TCRbeta repertoires that made up the dataset. A freely available public database, intended as a resource for researchers studying the immune response to SARS-CoV-2, is where the repertoires were released. The samples were drawn from two sources: the first 160 participants of the ongoing ImmuneRACE study, and approximately 1,300 subjects contributed by 6 global collaborators. A de-identified subject ID, COVID-19 status, age in years and sex were almost always included in the sample metadata. Where available, HLA class I and class II types were obtained from metadata supplied by the sample provider rather than from assay-based typing. Broad study findings and their caveats: The quantity of clinical and demographic metadata differed by source and by participant and was supplied without curation.

TCRbeta CDR3 regions were amplified from genomic DNA by means of the immunoSEQ Assay, a bias-controlled multiplex PCR. The original pipeline was this. The number of nucleated cells in each sample was estimated by amplification of reference gene primers within the assay. Sequence reads were collapsed and filtered to measure the absolute abundance of every unique TCRbeta CDR3 rearrangement. For each sample, productive Simpson clonality was calculated as the square root of Simpson's diversity index over productive rearrangements. TCRdb stores this immuneACCESS table with in-frame sequences only. Part of the clones is absent; in the studies checked, under half of the shortfall reflects unresolved V genes, and no reason is known for the rest. The V and J calls and clone size come from that table; D and trimming were worked out from the DNA. A total of about 140,000 clones appear in this sample, around 80% of them only once. The biggest ten clones account for roughly 3.4% of the sample.

From the cysteine up to the phenylalanine, the CDR3 has a length of 17 residues. Only CDR3 DNA remains: 51 bases, in frame from the first base. V and J are trimmed by 6 bases and 3 bases, and the gene matches miss 16 bases of the junction. The germline V gene yields MDHEN for CDR1 and SYDVKM for CDR2. Whole blood was collected in K2EDTA tubes by collaborating institutions according to the institutions' own protocols. For TCRbeta analysis, collaborators shipped samples in one of three forms: frozen whole blood, isolated PBMCs, or DNA extracted from either of those sample types. With respect to this clone: It has no known antigen specificity. There are no base qualities to consult, and no much larger clone falls within one base.

The sequence derives from a man between 60 and 75 years old with acute or convalescent COVID-19. Sequenced: peripheral blood. This sequence uses TRBV28 and TRBJ1-2; 7 middle bases align to TRBD1. The sequenced DNA: TGTGCCAGCAGGCTCCCCTGGACAGGAAAAGAAGACTATGGCTACACCTTC. Translated, this gives CASRLPWTGKEDYGYTF.